The T cell receptor beta chain described here comes from a study of early T cells in non-severe SARS-CoV-2 infection. The length of the CDR3 is 17 residues. Germline V gene lookup returns CDR1 KGHSH and CDR2 LQKENI. The germline V and J ends were trimmed by 5 bases and 0 bases, with 17 bases remaining between them. TCRdb independently ran MiXCR on the 5' RACE reads; one entry per CDR3 protein. The sample lists over 45,000 distinct CDR3 sequences, around 5.6% occurring once. This clonotype has at least ten counts. The rearrangement links TRBV18 to TRBJ2-1; a weak D match, TRBD2 (6 bases). The sample consisted of whole blood. This clonotype originated in an adult who was a healthcare worker with PCR-confirmed SARS-CoV-2 infection or an uninfected control (not recorded which). The CDR3 nucleotides are TGTGCCAGCTCAACCTACTCTAGCGCGAGCTCCTACAATGAGCAGTTCTTC. It is translated as CASSTYSSASSYNEQFF.